Listed here is a single T cell receptor beta chain. The antigen is unknown. This sample is drawn from a study of T cell repertoires in cytomegalovirus infection. Trimming took off 4 bases at V and 4 bases at J, with 13 bases between the two ends. Germline loops: CDR1 SQVTM, CDR2 ANQGSEA. The CDR3 consists of 13 residues. Findings and caveats of the study: CMV-specific TCR beta clonotypes restricted by HLA-C dominated the ex vivo response.

TCRdb itself ran the reads through MiXCR, one entry per CDR3 protein. There are about 260,000 distinct CDR3 sequences in the sample; about 13% occur only once, and around 8.1% lies in the top ten. This chain connects TRBV29-1 to TRBJ2-5; possible D gene TRBD1, 5 bases. The sequencing input was PBMCs. The sequence came from a human donor in good health (CMV status not recorded). Some clones in this sample may be carry-over from other donors' samples. CDR3 loop: CSVVPRTLETQYF. The CDR3 DNA reads TGCAGCGTTGTCCCCAGGACACTAGAGACCCAGTACTTC.